One sample yielded the 9 T cell receptor beta chains listed below, sequenced in a study of blood T cell repertoires in COVID-19. TCRdb's copy holds only in-frame clones and misses some; the assay was immunoSEQ multiplex PCR. The repertoire includes about 170,000 clones, approximately 86% of them detected once, and roughly 2.4% sits in the top ten. The sample was peripheral blood. These receptors originate from a woman older than 75 with COVID-19, enrolled during active disease.

This clone was counted a few times. The chain joins TRBV19 to TRBJ1-1, with D possibly being TRBD1 (5 bases). The CDR3 is 13 amino acids. V gave up 0 bases and J gave up 11 bases, with 13 bases separating them. CDR1 is LNHDA and CDR2 is SQIVND in the germline V gene (reference sequence). The CDR3 DNA is TGTGCCAGTAGTATAGATCGCCAGGGTTTCGCTTTCTTT. It is translated as CASSIDRQGFAFF. Drawing the rest from reference TRBV19 and TRBJ1-1, the complete variable domain is DGGITQSPKYLFRKEGQNVTLSCEQNLNHDAMYWYRQDPGQGLRLIYYSQIVNDFQKGDIAEGYSVSREKKESFPLTVTSAQKNPTAFYLCASSIDRQGFAFFGQGTRLTVV.

The rearrangement joins TRBV28 to TRBJ1-4; no firm D call. Trimming shortened V by 3 bases and J by 5 bases, and 13 bases separated the two germline ends. Germline V gene data show CDR1 as MDHEN and CDR2 as SYDVKM. The CDR3 contains 15 residues. This CDR3 is CASSLGGLKNEKLFF. In nucleotides, the CDR3 is TGTGCCAGCAGTTTGGGAGGACTCAAGAATGAAAAACTGTTTTTT. The whole variable domain, filled in from reference TRBV28 and TRBJ1-4, reads DVKVTQSSRYLVKRTGEKVFLECVQDMDHENMFWYRQDPGLGLRLIYFSYDVKMKEKGDIPEGYSVSREKKERFSLILESASTNQTSMYLCASSLGGLKNEKLFFGSGTQLSVL.

CDR3 in amino acids: CASSLKRETTYEQYF. In DNA form, the CDR3 reads TGTGCCAGCAGCCTCAAGCGGGAGACCACCTACGAGCAGTACTTC. The gene calls are TRBV3-1 (or the pseudogene TRBV3-2) and TRBJ2-7; 8 nucleotides match TRBD2. Germline CDR1 LGHDT, CDR2 YNNKEL (reference sequence). The trim removed 4 bases at V and 2 bases at J, leaving 7 bases unmatched. The CDR3 sequence is 15 residues long.

The genes are TRBV7-8 and TRBJ2-2, with no clear D. The length of the CDR3 is 13 residues. CDR1 SGHVS and CDR2 FQNEAQ come from the germline V gene. Deletions cut 5 bases from V and 6 bases from J, with 10 bases between. The CDR3 region is CASSLLVAGELFF. CDR3 bases: TGTGCCAGCAGCCTCCTAGTAGCCGGGGAGCTGTTTTTT.

V gene TRBV6-2 or TRBV6-3 combines with J gene TRBJ1-1, with D perhaps matching TRBD1 (6 bases). The CDR3 is 16 residues long. V lost 4 bases and J 0 bases, leaving 15 bases between the germline ends. CDR1 is MNHEY, CDR2 SVGEGT, per germline. The CDR3 DNA reads TGTGCCAGCAGTTCCTCCAAACAGGGTATGAACACTGAAGCTTTCTTT. It is translated as CASSSSKQGMNTEAFF.

The CDR3 nucleotides read TGTGCCAGCTCACAGCGCGAGAGCTCCTACGAGCAGTACTTC. It codes for CASSQRESSYEQYF. The chain links TRBV18 to TRBJ2-7; no definite D call. V was shortened by 4 bases and J by 0 bases, with 10 bases between the two germline ends. The CDR3 runs to 14 residues. Germline V CDR1 and CDR2: KGHSH, LQKENI.

J is TRBJ2-5 and V is TRBV7-2; tentatively, D is TRBD2 (5 bases). V lost 6 bases and J 1 base, leaving 15 bases between the germline ends. Germline CDR1 and CDR2: SGHTA and FQGNSA. The CDR3 runs 15 residues. The CDR3 nucleotides are TGTGCCAGCAGACGAGAATTTAGCGCCCAAGAGACCCAGTACTTC. Translating gives CASRREFSAQETQYF.

In the case of this clone: Other DNA sequences from this sample encode an identical CDR3 as well. The genes are TRBV18 and TRBJ1-1, with D unresolved. The V gene lost 5 bases and the J gene lost 1 base, with 8 bases spanning the gap. Germline V lookup: CDR1 KGHSH, CDR2 LQKENI. This CDR3 has 13 amino acids. CDR3 residues: CASSGQKNTEAFF. CDR3 coding DNA: TGTGCCAGCTCAGGGCAAAAGAACACTGAAGCTTTCTTT. Using reference TRBV18 and TRBJ1-1 for the parts outside the CDR3, the full variable domain is NAGVMQNPRHLVRRRGQEARLRCSPMKGHSHVYWYRQLPEEGLKFMVYLQKENIIDESGMPKERFSAEFPKEGPSILRIQQVVRGDSAAYFCASSGQKNTEAFFGQGTRLTVV.

V gene TRBV7-2 combines with J gene TRBJ1-1; D ambiguous. CDR3 length: 13 residues. CDR1 SGHTA and CDR2 FQGNSA come from the germline V gene. Trimming took 1 base from V and 8 from J, leaving 11 bases between them. This chain's CDR3 is CASSLVAGIEAFF. The DNA of the CDR3 is TGTGCCAGCAGCTTAGTGGCAGGAATAGAAGCTTTCTTT.